This record concerns one T cell receptor beta chain sequence. Antigen: not known. The CDR3 runs to 15 residues. Germline CDR1 reads SGHRS; CDR2 reads YFSETQ. Between the trimmed V and J ends, which lost 0 bases and 6 bases, there was a span of 15 bases. It was with a sample-barcoded 5' primer and a J-beta primer mix that a second PCR of roughly 6 to 12 cycles was run. TCRdb redid the calling of the 5' RACE reads with MiXCR, one entry per CDR3 protein. The table has around 780,000 distinct CDR3 sequences, about a quarter seen once. The data are from a study of blood T cells in healthy people across ages. Whole-study findings and limits: Naive T cell percentage by flow cytometry tracked strongly with beta diversity.

Aged roughly 6 to 90, donors were systemically healthy Caucasians from Russia. PBMCs were isolated at a quantity of at least 6.5 million per sample. The same sample was also used in a study of T cells of mothers and their children. As that report states: The effect of thymic selection on TCR recombination output is similar between related and unrelated pairs.

The chain combines TRBV5-1 with TRBJ1-1, with D perhaps TRBD1 (5 bases). This sequence originates from a boy aged 10-17 years in good health. Input material: blood. DNA of the CDR3: TGCGCCAGCAGCTTGGTGGGGGGGGTTAACGCTGAAGCTTTCTTT. Its protein product is CASSLVGGVNAEAFF.